This T cell receptor (beta chain) derives from a study of neurological immune-mediated disorders. TCRdb fed the 5' RACE reads into MiXCR, producing one record per CDR3 protein. Here the sample spans roughly 57,000 distinct CDR3 sequences, about 25% being singletons. This clonotype was seen repeatedly, ten times or more. V gave up 4 bases and J gave up 0 bases, with 8 bases separating them. Germline V gene lookup returns CDR1 SGHRS and CDR2 YFSETQ. The CDR3 loop spans 14 amino acids. Stated time point: technical triplicate 2. PBMCs stored at -80 C, numbering 2 million, were the origin of the unsorted libraries.

The receptor was derived from a man between 60 and 75 years old with HTLV-1-associated myelopathy (HAM/TSP). This sequence joins TRBV5-1 and TRBJ1-3; unclear D gene. Sequenced sample: PBMCs. The CDR3 DNA follows: TGCGCCAGCAGCGATGTAAGCTCTGGAAACACCATATATTTT. It specifies CASSDVSSGNTIYF.